What follows are 17 T cell receptor beta chains derived from one specimen sequenced in a study of T cell repertoires in cytomegalovirus infection. Via MiXCR, TCRdb re-called the reads, giving one row per CDR3 protein. The table lists a few hundred thousand distinct CDR3 sequences, 40% of them singletons. Which antigens these TCRs recognize remains unknown. Source: cultured PBMCs, taken from culture after CMV antigen stimulation. The receptors were gathered from a human donor in good health (CMV status not recorded). Some clones in this sample may be carry-over from other donors' samples.

V usage is TRBV6-1 and J usage is TRBJ2-7; the D is unclear. The ends were cut back, 8 bases at V and 6 bases at J, with 17 bases in the middle. CDR1 and CDR2 from the germline V gene are MNHNS and SASEGT. This CDR3 has 13 amino acids. The CDR3 DNA reads TGTGCCAGCCAGTCAAACAAGGTGGGCGAGCAGTACTTC. Its protein product is CASQSNKVGEQYF.

The rearrangement uses TRBV30 and TRBJ1-2; TRBD1 aligns across 8 bases. Germline V lookup: CDR1 GTSNPN, CDR2 SVGIG (reference sequence). The J segment lost 3 bases and the V segment lost 6 bases, leaving 12 bases of the junction unmatched. The CDR3 covers 15 residues. The CDR3 nucleotides read TGTGCCTGCAGATACTGGGCCAGGGGGCACTATGGCTACACCTTC. Translation gives CACRYWARGHYGYTF.

This clonotype turned up a few times. The chain recombines TRBV6-6 with TRBJ2-1; tentative D call: TRBD1 (6 bases). Germline CDR1 MNHNY, CDR2 SVGAGI (reference sequence). The V end was cut by 6 bases, the J end by 4 bases, with 10 bases between. There are 13 residues in the CDR3. The CDR3 spells CASRPGHYNEQFF. For the CDR3, the DNA is TGTGCCAGCAGACCGGGACATTACAATGAGCAGTTCTTC.

The chain links TRBV30 to TRBJ2-6, with D possibly TRBD2 on 5 matching bases. Germline V gene data show CDR1 as GTSNPN and CDR2 as SVGIG (reference sequence). Trimming pared 5 bases from V and 4 bases from J, leaving 9 bases between. CDR3 length: 13 amino acids. CDR3 loop: CAWEGGGANVLTF. The CDR3 DNA follows: TGTGCCTGGGAAGGCGGGGGGGCCAACGTCCTGACTTTC.

This clonotype has more than one count but fewer than ten. This chain joins TRBV7-9 and TRBJ2-7, with D perhaps matching TRBD1 (6 bases). Trimming removed 4 bases from V and 3 bases from J, with 10 bases in between. CDR1 SEHNR and CDR2 FQNEAQ come from the germline V gene (reference sequence). The CDR3 totals 13 residues. CDR3 DNA: TGTGCCAGCAGCTCAGGGGCAGTCTACGAGCAGTACTTC. Translated, it gives CASSSGAVYEQYF.

Remarks on this clonotype: At one boundary the junction diverges from the germline segment, which might be a read error. The chain combines TRBV7-6 with TRBJ2-3; D is uncertain. CDR1 and CDR2 (germline): SGHVS, FNYEAQ. The CDR3 length is 12 residues. CDR3 in DNA: TGTGCCAGCAACTTATACAGAGATACGCAGTATTTT. Translated: CASNLYRDTQYF.

This clonotype was seen only a few times. This chain links TRBV7-2 with TRBJ2-4; D not certain. Trimming pared 2 bases from V and 0 bases from J, leaving 8 bases between. CDR1 SGHTA and CDR2 FQGNSA come from the germline V gene. This CDR3 is 15 amino acids long. CDR3 residues: CASSLRELAKNIQYF. DNA for the CDR3: TGTGCCAGCAGCTTAAGGGAACTAGCCAAAAACATTCAGTACTTC.

Here the CDR3 reads CASSTSGTTYEQYF. In DNA, the CDR3 is TGTGCCAGCAGTACCTCCGGGACGACTTACGAGCAGTACTTC. The gene calls are TRBV2 and TRBJ2-7, with D perhaps matching TRBD1 or TRBD2 (5 bases each). V lost 5 bases and J 4 bases, leaving 15 bases between the germline ends. CDR3 length: 14 residues. Germline V lookup: CDR1 SNHLY, CDR2 FYNNEI.

This clonotype has a handful of counts. This rearrangement joins TRBV6-1 to TRBJ2-3, with 11 bases aligning to TRBD2. Germline V gene data show CDR1 as MNHNS and CDR2 as SASEGT. The trim removed 3 bases at V and 2 bases at J, leaving 1 base unmatched. The CDR3 has 15 amino acids. The CDR3: CASSDSGGVTDTQYF. The CDR3 nucleotides are TGTGCCAGCAGTGATAGCGGGGGGGTCACAGATACGCAGTATTTT.

The rearrangement uses TRBV5-1 and TRBJ2-7; D possibly matches TRBD1 or TRBD2 (5 bases each). Per the germline V gene, CDR1 is SGHRS and CDR2 is YFSETQ. Trimming stripped 0 bases from V and 2 bases from J, with 12 bases between. The CDR3 contains 15 residues. The CDR3 is CASSLGPGTTYEQYF. The CDR3 DNA follows: TGCGCCAGCAGCTTGGGCCCCGGGACGACCTACGAGCAGTACTTC.

The rearrangement joins TRBV11-2 to TRBJ2-3, with D possibly being TRBD2 (6 bases). Trimming took off 5 bases at V and 0 bases at J, with 24 bases between the two ends. The CDR3 loop spans 19 amino acids. Germline V lookup: CDR1 SGHAT, CDR2 FQNNGV. The chain's CDR3 is CASSPRSRDFLTSTDTQYF. CDR3 coding DNA: TGTGCCAGCAGCCCTCGGTCCCGGGACTTTCTTACTAGCACAGATACGCAGTATTTT.

This clonotype has just a few counts. The J gene is TRBJ2-1, the V gene TRBV7-2; no firm D call. Germline V gives CDR1 SGHTA, CDR2 FQGNSA. There are 15 residues in the CDR3. Trimming took off 1 base at V and 4 bases at J, with 11 bases between the two ends. In DNA, the CDR3 is TGTGCCAGCAGCTTAGACGGGTCCACTTACAATGAGCAGTTCTTC. Its protein is CASSLDGSTYNEQFF.

The J gene is TRBJ2-5, the V gene TRBV7-9; 10 bases align to TRBD2. V shed 5 bases and J 4 bases; nucleotides not matched to a gene: 16. The germline gives CDR1 SEHNR, CDR2 FQNEAQ (reference sequence). CDR3 length: 18 amino acids. CDR3 amino acids: CASSLPIGTSVDSETQYF. CDR3 coding DNA: TGTGCCAGCAGCCTACCAATAGGGACTAGCGTTGATTCAGAGACCCAGTACTTC.

The chain employs TRBV7-6 and TRBJ2-3, with D unclear. V shed 5 bases and J shed 1 base, with 13 bases lying between them. This CDR3 contains 15 residues. The germline CDR1 and CDR2 sequences are SGHVS and FNYEAQ. In DNA, the CDR3 is TGTGCCAGCAGCCAACCGAAGAGCGGCACAGATACGCAGTATTTT. Translated, it gives CASSQPKSGTDTQYF.

A few counts support this clonotype. V gene TRBV7-2 combines with J gene TRBJ2-7, with D perhaps TRBD2 (6 bases). The CDR3 totals 15 residues. Trimming cost V 4 bases and J 5 bases, with 18 bases left between them. Looked up from germline, CDR1 is SGHTA and CDR2 is FQGNSA. The DNA of the CDR3 is TGTGCCAGCAGCTGGGGACGGGAGATTATCCACGAGCAGTACTTC. The encoded protein is CASSWGREIIHEQYF.

The chain employs TRBV5-4 and TRBJ1-6; D may be TRBD1 (5 bases). The CDR3 covers 13 residues. Germline-derived CDR1 and CDR2 are SGHNT and YYREEE (reference sequence). V lost 1 base and J 18 bases, leaving 17 bases between the germline ends. The CDR3 DNA follows: TGTGCCAGCAGCTTGACCCAGGGAAGGGAAGCCCACTTT. Protein product: CASSLTQGREAHF.

The chain links TRBV10-3 to TRBJ1-2, with 9 bases aligning to TRBD1. Germline V gene sequence: CDR1 ENHRY, CDR2 SYGVKD. There are 13 residues in the CDR3. V was clipped by 10 bases and J by 5 bases; unmatched bases: 8. The CDR3 nucleotides are TGTGCCACAAACAGGGGGCTGGAATATGGCTACACCTTC. Residues: CATNRGLEYGYTF.